A selection of T cell receptor beta chains follows, all from one sample in a study of T cells after yellow fever vaccination. Each CDR3 protein is one row after TCRdb ran MiXCR on the 5' RACE reads. This sample yields about 320,000 distinct CDR3 sequences, of which around 10% are seen a single time; 3% to 4% belongs to the top ten. The specimen was CD4+ T cells sorted from PBMCs, collected 45 days after the yellow fever booster vaccination. The origin of the receptors is a man younger than 30 who received the YFV17D yellow fever vaccine. Each CDR3 is given without its conserved first and last residue. The D gene is left open where the match is weak. Clone size, where shown, is once, few, many, or a class for clones that have expanded.

D: TRBD2; size: few; J: TRBJ2-1; V: TRBV20-1; CDR3: SARDGTSGGGEQF
D: TRBD2; size: many; J: TRBJ2-1; V: TRBV5-1; CDR3: ASSFLADSYNEQF
D: TRBD1; size: few; J: TRBJ1-2; V: TRBV5-1; CDR3: ASGQDNYGYT
D: -; size: -; J: TRBJ2-5; V: TRBV12-3/TRBV12-4; CDR3: ASSSPSETQY
D: -; size: few; J: TRBJ1-1; V: TRBV25-1; CDR3: ASSVGGVNTEAF
D: -; size: -; J: TRBJ1-1; V: TRBV12-3/TRBV12-4; CDR3: ASSLRQSMNTEAF
D: -; size: few; J: TRBJ1-4; V: TRBV2; CDR3: ASSPERTEKLF
D: -; size: many; J: TRBJ1-5; V: TRBV5-6; CDR3: ASSLGGYNSNQPQH
D: TRBD2; size: -; J: TRBJ2-3; V: TRBV7-2; CDR3: ASSFAGGPDTQY
D: -; size: many; J: TRBJ1-2; V: TRBV28; CDR3: ASADRTVYYGYT
D: TRBD1; size: -; J: TRBJ2-2; V: TRBV2; CDR3: ASTRDSTGELF
D: TRBD1; size: many; J: TRBJ2-6; V: TRBV6-2/TRBV6-3; CDR3: ASSRGRGANVLT
D: -; size: many; J: TRBJ2-7; V: TRBV2; CDR3: ASSGGWTVN
D: TRBD2; size: few; J: TRBJ2-1; V: TRBV20-1; CDR3: SARVAGGPNEQF
D: -; size: -; J: TRBJ1-2; V: TRBV7-9; CDR3: ASSSLGWQGYGYT
D: TRBD2; size: -; J: TRBJ2-5; V: TRBV14; CDR3: ASSQALAGVETQY
D: -; size: -; J: TRBJ2-2; V: TRBV10-1; CDR3: ASSELGRTGELF
D: -; size: many; J: TRBJ1-2; V: TRBV6-6; CDR3: ASSTGADYGYT
D: -; size: -; J: TRBJ1-1; V: TRBV3-1; CDR3: ASSLVGGARTEAF
D: -; size: few; J: TRBJ1-2; V: TRBV7-9; CDR3: ASSFGQPLYGYT
D: TRBD2; size: -; J: TRBJ2-7; V: TRBV3-1; CDR3: ASRQRTSYPEQY
D: TRBD2; size: many; J: TRBJ2-5; V: TRBV4-2; CDR3: ASSQLAGGDETQY
D: -; size: few; J: TRBJ2-3; V: TRBV7-8; CDR3: ASSLLRSTDTQY
D: -; size: -; J: TRBJ2-1; V: TRBV5-1; CDR3: ASSRTEYEQF
D: TRBD2; size: few; J: TRBJ2-3; V: TRBV5-1; CDR3: ASGPGLAVHTQY
D: TRBD2; size: few; J: TRBJ2-1; V: TRBV4-3; CDR3: ASSSVGLAGVEQF
D: -; size: -; J: TRBJ2-2; V: TRBV27; CDR3: ASSRQFTGELF
D: TRBD1; size: many; J: TRBJ1-1; V: TRBV27; CDR3: ASSPSDRGLPLNTEAF
D: -; size: many; J: TRBJ2-3; V: TRBV5-1; CDR3: ASSLVGDTQY
D: TRBD1; size: -; J: TRBJ1-2; V: TRBV6-5; CDR3: ASSATGALPYGYT
D: TRBD1; size: few; J: TRBJ1-4; V: TRBV27; CDR3: ASSPVTRGGRLF